This T cell receptor beta chain was retrieved from a study of T cell changes during pregnancy in multiple sclerosis. Sequencing used immunoSEQ multiplex PCR; TCRdb keeps in-frame clones, though not all of them. Here the sample spans 70,000 to 100,000 clones, 90% to 95% being singletons. The germline gives CDR1 SEHNR, CDR2 FQNEAQ (reference sequence). This CDR3 comprises 15 residues. V dropped 0 bases and J dropped 3 bases, with 12 bases sitting between them. This TCR was recovered from a female donor with multiple sclerosis, enrolled in a pregnancy study. This chain links TRBV7-9 with TRBJ2-7, with D maybe TRBD1 (5 bases). The sequences come from peripheral blood, collected in the third trimester of pregnancy. The CDR3 nucleotides read TGTGCCAGCAGCTTAGCGCAGGGTGATCACTACGAGCAGTACTTC. It codes for CASSLAQGDHYEQYF.